This record looks at one T cell receptor (beta chain) sequence and its context. These data are taken from a study of beta chain features in type 1 diabetes. The investigators reverse transcribed all of the isolated RNA, so they sequenced expressed TCRB transcripts. Sequencing was performed with immunoSEQ multiplex PCR; in TCRdb, only in-frame clones are kept and a portion is missing. Among about 250,000 clones listed, about 14% were seen once. This CDR3 is built from 13 residues. With 2 bases removed from V and 5 bases from J, the gap between germline ends came to 9 bases. Germline-derived CDR1 and CDR2 are MGHRA and YSYEKL.

Sequenced input: naive CD4+ T cells from blood. The source is a woman between 35 and 50 years old in good health. The chain recombines TRBV4-1 with TRBJ2-5; perhaps TRBD2 as D (5 bases). The CDR3: CASSQRGLETQYF. The CDR3 coding sequence is TGCGCCAGCAGCCAAAGAGGGTTGGAGACCCAGTACTTC.